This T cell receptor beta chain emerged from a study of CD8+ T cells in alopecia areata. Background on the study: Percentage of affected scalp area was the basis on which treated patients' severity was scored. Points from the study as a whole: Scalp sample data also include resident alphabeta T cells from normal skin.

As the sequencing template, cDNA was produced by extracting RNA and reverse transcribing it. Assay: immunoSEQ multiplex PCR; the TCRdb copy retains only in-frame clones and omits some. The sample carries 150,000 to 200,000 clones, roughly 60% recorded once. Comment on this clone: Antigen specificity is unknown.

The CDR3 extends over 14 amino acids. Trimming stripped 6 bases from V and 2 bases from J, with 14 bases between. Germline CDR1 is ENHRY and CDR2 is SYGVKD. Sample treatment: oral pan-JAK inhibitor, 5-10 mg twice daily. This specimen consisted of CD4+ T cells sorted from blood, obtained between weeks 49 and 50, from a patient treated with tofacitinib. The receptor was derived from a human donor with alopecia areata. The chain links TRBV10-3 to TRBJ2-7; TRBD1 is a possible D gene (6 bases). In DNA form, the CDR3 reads TGTGCCATCAGCCATACAGGGCGAACCTACGAGCAGTACTTC. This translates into CAISHTGRTYEQYF.